This T cell receptor (beta chain) comes out of a study of blood T cell repertoires in COVID-19. Across the study: Spain, Italy and the United States supplied samples that represented acute and convalescent COVID-19. T cells, B-cell-depleted T cells, or PBMCs provided the cDNA or gDNA that served as material.

Germline V gene data show CDR1 as SGHAT and CDR2 as FQNNGV. The CDR3 runs 17 residues. Trimming took 0 bases from V and 8 from J; bases not matched to a gene: 15. As originally analysed: Amplification of reference gene primers provided the estimated nucleated cell counts. TCRdb's copy holds only in-frame clones and misses some; the assay was immunoSEQ multiplex PCR. That table gives V, J and clone size, and the DNA gave D and trimming. The table lists under 80,000 clones, roughly 84% of them singletons. This sequence originates from a man older than 75 with acute or convalescent COVID-19. Sequencing was carried out using peripheral blood. This chain connects TRBV11-2 to TRBJ1-2, with 7 positions matching TRBD1. For the CDR3, the DNA is TGTGCCAGCAGCTTAGACTCCGTAATTACAGGGGTTAAGGGCTACACCTTC. As protein: CASSLDSVITGVKGYTF.